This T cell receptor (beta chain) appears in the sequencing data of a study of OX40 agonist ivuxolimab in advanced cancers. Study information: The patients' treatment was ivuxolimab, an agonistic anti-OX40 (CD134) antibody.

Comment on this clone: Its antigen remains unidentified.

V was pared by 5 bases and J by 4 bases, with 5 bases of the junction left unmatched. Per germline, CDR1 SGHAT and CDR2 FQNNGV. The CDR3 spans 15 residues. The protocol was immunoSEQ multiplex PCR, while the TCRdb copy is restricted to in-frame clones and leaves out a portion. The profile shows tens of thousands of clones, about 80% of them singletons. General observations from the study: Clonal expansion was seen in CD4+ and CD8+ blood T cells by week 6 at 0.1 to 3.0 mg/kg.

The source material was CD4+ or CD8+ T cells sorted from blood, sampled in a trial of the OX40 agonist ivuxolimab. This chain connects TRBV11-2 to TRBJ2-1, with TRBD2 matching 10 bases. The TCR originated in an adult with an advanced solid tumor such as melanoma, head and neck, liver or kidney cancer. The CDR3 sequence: CASSQTSGTYNEQFF. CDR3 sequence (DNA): TGTGCCAGCAGCCAAACTAGCGGGACATACAATGAGCAGTTCTTC.